The rows below give T cell receptor beta chains drawn from one sample of a study of shared clonotypes between healthy human individuals. Profiling relied on immunoSEQ multiplex PCR, and the TCRdb table lists in-frame clones only, not all of them. The sample lists 550,000 to 800,000 clones, 90% occurring once. What was sequenced was memory CD8+ T cells from PBMCs. These receptors originate from a man aged 18 to 29 in good health. Some clones in this sample may be carry-over from other donors' samples. The CDR3 runs from the conserved cysteine through the conserved F or W. D genes are given only for firm matches. Some rows have no size entry. The others give once, few or many, or a class for an expanded clone.

clone_size j_call d_call v_call cdr3_nt cdr3_aa
few TRBJ2-7 - TRBV28 TGTGCCAGCAGTTGGGCCGGCGGGCTCGAGCAGTACTTC CASSWAGGLEQYF
- TRBJ2-7 TRBD1 TRBV13 TGTGCCAGCAGCCCCCGGACAGGGGGCGCCTCCTACGAGCAGTACTTC CASSPRTGGASYEQYF
- TRBJ2-3 - TRBV6-6 TGTGCCAGCATAAGTTTACAAGGGAGCACAGATACGCAGTATTTT CASISLQGSTDTQYF
once TRBJ1-1 - TRBV7-3 TGTGCCAGCAGCTTAAATCCCGGGCCATACACTGAAGCTTTCTTT CASSLNPGPYTEAFF
- TRBJ1-6 - TRBV4-1 TGCGCCAGCAGCCAAGATAGCTTTCTTTCACCCCTCCACTTT CASSQDSFLSPLHF
- TRBJ1-5 - TRBV4-3 TGCGCCAGCAGCCAAATCTGGGGGTATAGCAATCAGCCCCAGCATTTT CASSQIWGYSNQPQHF
- TRBJ2-5 - TRBV10-3 TGTGCCATCAGTGAGCGGGCTAGCAGGAAAGAGACCCAGTACTTC CAISERASRKETQYF
once TRBJ1-2 - TRBV5-6 TGTGCCAGCAGCCCCGGGACGGACTTCTACCAGTATGGCTACACCTTC CASSPGTDFYQYGYTF
once TRBJ1-2 TRBD1 TRBV28 TGTGCCAGCAGCTACCAGGGGGCGCTGGAGGGCTACACCTTC CASSYQGALEGYTF
- TRBJ2-2 - TRBV27 TGTGCCAGCAGTTTTTTCCCCATAATCAGTGACACCGGGGAGCTGTTTTTT CASSFFPIISDTGELFF
- TRBJ2-1 TRBD2 TRBV5-4 TGTGCCAGCAGCTTAAGGGCTAGCGGTTACAATGAGCAGTTCTTC CASSLRASGYNEQFF
- TRBJ2-1 - TRBV4-1 TGCGCCAGCAGCCAAGGGGCCGTCCCCAATGAGCAGTTCTTC CASSQGAVPNEQFF
- TRBJ2-1 TRBD2 TRBV2 TGTGCCAGCAGCGAACCGGGACTAGTTGAAGACCGATTCAGCTCCTACAATGAGCAGTTCTTC CASSEPGLVEDRFSSYNEQFF
- TRBJ2-1 - TRBV7-9 TGTGCCAGCAGCACGCCGGGACTTATCAATGAGCAGTTCTTC CASSTPGLINEQFF
- TRBJ2-7 - TRBV27 TGTGCCAGCAGTTTATACCCCCATTTGTACGAGCAGTACTTC CASSLYPHLYEQYF
- TRBJ2-2 TRBD2 TRBV28 TGTGCCAGCAGTCCCCCGCGGGAGATGGCCGGGGAGCTGTTTTTT CASSPPREMAGELFF
- TRBJ2-2 - TRBV7-8 TGTGCCAGCAGCCCGCCAGCGAACACCGGGGAGCTGTTTTTT CASSPPANTGELFF
- TRBJ2-1 TRBD1 TRBV28 TGTGCCAGCAGTTCCTGGACAGGGCGGAATGAGCAGTTCTTC CASSSWTGRNEQFF